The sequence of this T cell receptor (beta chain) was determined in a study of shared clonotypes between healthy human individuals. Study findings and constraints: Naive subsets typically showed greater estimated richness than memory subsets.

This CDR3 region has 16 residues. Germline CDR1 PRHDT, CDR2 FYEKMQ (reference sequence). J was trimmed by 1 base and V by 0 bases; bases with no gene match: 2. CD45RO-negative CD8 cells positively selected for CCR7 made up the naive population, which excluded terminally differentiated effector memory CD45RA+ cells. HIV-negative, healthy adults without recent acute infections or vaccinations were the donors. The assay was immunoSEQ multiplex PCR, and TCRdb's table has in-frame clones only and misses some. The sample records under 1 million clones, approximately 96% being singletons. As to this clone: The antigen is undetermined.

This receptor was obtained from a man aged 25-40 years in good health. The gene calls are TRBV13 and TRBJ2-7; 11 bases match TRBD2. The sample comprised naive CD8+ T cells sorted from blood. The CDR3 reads CASSLGRLAGSYEQYF. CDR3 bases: TGTGCCAGCAGCTTAGGCCGACTAGCGGGATCCTACGAGCAGTACTTC.